A single sample is the source of the 31 T cell receptor beta chains below, sequenced in a study of cytomegalovirus exposure and HLA in healthy donors. A multiplex PCR was run with 60 Vbeta primers and 13 Jbeta primers. Repertoires were generated with immunoSEQ multiplex PCR, while TCRdb's copy carries only in-frame clones and drops some. Here the sample spans approximately 130,000 clones, around nine tenths being singletons. The source material was PBMCs. The receptors were gathered from a woman in her 30s in good health and CMV-seronegative.

The chain uses TRBV11-2 and TRBJ2-2; weak D call: TRBD2 (6 bases). The CDR3 runs to 14 residues. V dropped 2 bases and J dropped 4 bases, with 8 bases sitting between them. Germline assignment: CDR1 SGHAT and CDR2 FQNNGV. The CDR3 DNA reads TGTGCCAGCAGCTTACTAGCGTCCACCGGGGAGCTGTTTTTT. This encodes CASSLLASTGELFF.

This chain joins TRBV29-1 and TRBJ2-1; possibly TRBD2 for D (5 bases). This CDR3 contains 19 residues. Germline assignment: CDR1 SQVTM and CDR2 ANQGSEA. The germline V and J ends were trimmed by 8 bases and 7 bases, with 36 bases remaining between them. The CDR3 here is CSSSPSRAAEVDRWNEQFF. The DNA for the CDR3 is TGCAGCTCAAGTCCCAGCCGGGCGGCGGAGGTGGATAGATGGAATGAGCAGTTCTTC.

J is TRBJ1-2 and V is TRBV4-1; no definite D call. CDR3 length: 17 residues. Trimming pared 2 bases from V and 3 bases from J, leaving 19 bases between. Germline V lookup: CDR1 MGHRA, CDR2 YSYEKL. The CDR3 loop reads CASSQPQGRRRHYGYTF. The CDR3 DNA is TGCGCCAGCAGCCAACCCCAAGGGAGGCGCCGACACTATGGCTACACCTTC.

The chain is built from TRBV7-2 and TRBJ1-1; TRBD1 agrees at 7 bases. Germline V gene data show CDR1 as SGHTA and CDR2 as FQGNSA. The ends lost 6 bases at V and 4 bases at J; junction bases unmatched: 17. The CDR3 extends over 17 amino acids. Here the CDR3 DNA reads TGTGCCAGCAGTTCGACAGGGTTGAGGCGGGTTGGCACTGAAGCTTTCTTT. Amino acids: CASSSTGLRRVGTEAFF.

The CDR3 DNA follows: TGTGCCAGCAGCCCCCCGCGGAGGTTCTCCTACAATGAGCAGTTCTTC. Translating it yields CASSPPRRFSYNEQFF. This chain joins TRBV7-9 and TRBJ2-1; D possibly corresponds to TRBD2 (5 bases). This CDR3 comprises 16 residues. V was clipped by 5 bases and J by 0 bases, with 14 bases between them. Germline V gene sequence: CDR1 SEHNR, CDR2 FQNEAQ (reference sequence).

The chain couples TRBV19 to TRBJ2-5; 9 bases line up with TRBD2. CDR1 LNHDA and CDR2 SQIVND come from the germline V gene (reference sequence). Trimming removed 4 bases from V and 3 bases from J; junction bases left unmatched: 3. This CDR3 has 14 residues. CDR3 DNA sequence: TGTGCCAGTAGTAGGACTAGCGCCAAAGAGACCCAGTACTTC. Residues: CASSRTSAKETQYF.

This chain connects TRBV19 to TRBJ2-3; D is uncertain. The CDR3 is made up of 12 amino acids. V was pared by 3 bases and J by 4 bases, with 5 bases between. The germline gives CDR1 LNHDA, CDR2 SQIVND (reference sequence). CDR3 nucleotides: TGTGCCAGTAGTATGGCGGCAGATACGCAGTATTTT. The encoded protein is CASSMAADTQYF.

This chain links TRBV2 with TRBJ2-3; 10 nucleotides match TRBD1. The CDR3 consists of 14 residues. V dropped 11 bases and J dropped 4; count of bases not matched to a gene: 9. Germline loops: CDR1 SNHLY, CDR2 FYNNEI. Written as DNA, the CDR3 is TGTGCCGGAAAGAGGGACAGGGGCCCAGATACGCAGTATTTT. It translates to CAGKRDRGPDTQYF.

The chain has TRBV2 and TRBJ1-5; weak D call: TRBD1 (5 bases). V was pared by 1 base and J by 6 bases, with 10 bases between. This CDR3 comprises 14 residues. Germline V gene lookup returns CDR1 SNHLY and CDR2 FYNNEI. Here the CDR3 reads CASSEGGRSQPQHF. The CDR3 DNA follows: TGTGCCAGCAGTGAAGGGGGCAGATCTCAGCCCCAGCATTTT.

This clone showed up just a few times. V gene TRBV27 combines with J gene TRBJ1-2; TRBD1 aligns across 7 bases. Germline-derived CDR1 and CDR2 are MNHEY and SMNVEV (reference sequence). V dropped 4 bases and J dropped 3; count of bases not matched to a gene: 8. The CDR3 totals 15 residues. The CDR3 sequence is CASSSRQGSHYGYTF. The CDR3 DNA reads as TGTGCCAGCAGTTCGCGACAGGGTAGTCACTATGGCTACACCTTC.

The chain couples TRBV7-9 to TRBJ2-1, with a weak D call TRBD1 (6 bases). Germline V gene data show CDR1 as SEHNR and CDR2 as FQNEAQ (reference sequence). V lost 2 bases and J 8 bases, leaving 19 bases between the germline ends. The length of the CDR3 is 16 residues. Written as DNA, the CDR3 is TGTGCCAGCAGCTTATTTGTTGGGGGCGGTTTGCATGAGCAGTTCTTC. It encodes CASSLFVGGGLHEQFF.

This clone was found once. J is TRBJ2-3 and V is TRBV7-9, with D unresolved. Germline V lookup: CDR1 SEHNR, CDR2 FQNEAQ (reference sequence). This CDR3 spans 12 amino acids. V was clipped by 5 bases and J by 2 bases, with 5 bases between them. Here the CDR3 reads CASSPDTDTQYF. The CDR3 region has the DNA TGTGCCAGCAGCCCAGACACAGATACGCAGTATTTT.

The chain uses TRBV4-2 and TRBJ1-2; 7 bases are shared with TRBD1. Trimming at V came to 0 bases and at J to 3 bases, leaving 4 bases not matched to a gene. The CDR3 sequence is 15 residues long. Germline lookup yields CDR1 LGHNA and CDR2 YNFKEQ. CDR3 nucleotide sequence: TGTGCCAGCAGCCAAGAGACAGGGACACACTATGGCTACACCTTC. Encoded protein: CASSQETGTHYGYTF.

DNA for the CDR3: TGTGCCATCAGCCCCCCGGGACAGGGATTAATGGGGCAGTACTTC. Amino acids: CAISPPGQGLMGQYF. The chain carries TRBV10-3 and TRBJ2-7; TRBD1 aligns across 9 bases. Germline V gene data show CDR1 as ENHRY and CDR2 as SYGVKD. CDR3 length: 15 residues. Unmatched junction bases numbered 15, after V lost 6 bases and J lost 9 bases.

The V gene is TRBV7-2, the J gene TRBJ1-5; 7 nucleotides agree with TRBD1. Germline loops: CDR1 SGHTA, CDR2 FQGNSA. CDR3 length equals 14 residues. Germline trimming cut 8 bases from V and 0 bases from J; bases unmatched to any gene: 4. CDR3 nucleotides: TGTGCCAGCGGATACAGGGGTAGCAATCAGCCCCAGCATTTT. It encodes CASGYRGSNQPQHF.

This clone was seen once. The chain links TRBV28 to TRBJ1-2; D is undetermined. The CDR3 spans 12 residues. CDR1 MDHEN and CDR2 SYDVKM come from the germline V gene. The V end lost 2 bases, the J end lost 8 bases, and 9 bases lay between the germline ends. CDR3 in amino acids: CASSLAGKGYTF. CDR3 nucleotides: TGTGCCAGCAGTTTAGCCGGGAAAGGCTACACCTTC.

This rearrangement joins TRBV28 to TRBJ1-5, with 7 bases matching TRBD1. Germline CDR1 and CDR2: MDHEN and SYDVKM. The junction had 8 bases not matched to a gene; V was cut back by 6 bases and J by 9 bases. This CDR3 is 13 amino acids long. CDR3 protein: CASRTGIKRPQHF. The CDR3 bases are TGTGCCAGCAGGACAGGGATAAAACGGCCCCAGCATTTT.

This chain links TRBV4-1 with TRBJ2-1; 7 bases fit TRBD2. Per the germline V gene, CDR1 is MGHRA and CDR2 is YSYEKL. The CDR3 runs 19 residues. Trimming at V came to 0 bases and at J to 3 bases, leaving 14 bases not matched to a gene. In DNA, the CDR3 is TGCGCCAGCAGCCAAGATGCTGGGGGAGGGCCTATTATCTACAATGAGCAGTTCTTC. Its protein is CASSQDAGGGPIIYNEQFF.

This chain uses TRBV29-1 with TRBJ1-1, with 11 bases that match TRBD1. Trimming took 0 bases from V and 7 from J; bases not matched to a gene: 10. CDR3 size: 16 residues. Germline CDR1 and CDR2: SQVTM and ANQGSEA. The CDR3 protein is CSVEDFGTGGSLEAFF. In DNA, the CDR3 is TGCAGCGTTGAAGACTTCGGGACAGGGGGTAGTCTTGAAGCTTTCTTT. The entire variable domain, with the rest obtained from reference TRBV29-1 and TRBJ1-1, is as follows: SAVISQKPSRDICQRGTSLTIQCQVDSQVTMMFWYRQQPGQSLTLIATANQGSEATYESGFVIDKFPISRPNLTFSTLTVSNMSPEDSSIYLCSVEDFGTGGSLEAFFGQGTRLTVV.

The V and J genes are TRBV28 and TRBJ2-7; D perhaps matches TRBD1 (5 bases). From germline, CDR1 is MDHEN and CDR2 SYDVKM. CDR3 length equals 14 residues. Trimming cost V 3 bases and J 0 bases, with 9 bases left between them. The CDR3 loop reads CASSLRQSSYEQYF. The CDR3 region has the DNA TGTGCCAGCAGTTTGAGACAGAGCTCCTACGAGCAGTACTTC.

In its sample, this clone was seen once. This rearrangement joins TRBV7-3 to TRBJ2-3; 10 bases map to TRBD2. This CDR3 spans 15 amino acids. V shed 5 bases, J shed 0 bases, and the junction held 2 bases outside the gene matches. CDR1 and CDR2 (germline): SGHTA, FQGTGA. CDR3 nucleotide sequence: TGTGCCAGCAGCCGACTAGCGGGCAGCACAGATACGCAGTATTTT. Amino acid sequence: CASSRLAGSTDTQYF.

The gene calls are TRBV27 and TRBJ2-1, with D tentatively TRBD1 (5 bases). This CDR3 contains 14 residues. The germline V gene has CDR1 MNHEY and CDR2 SMNVEV (reference sequence). Trimming shortened V by 4 bases and J by 5 bases, and 12 bases separated the two germline ends. The CDR3 nucleotides read TGTGCCAGCAGTTCAATGGACATACACAATGAGCAGTTCTTC. Protein product: CASSSMDIHNEQFF.

Only one count was recorded for this clone. The rearrangement uses TRBV19 and TRBJ2-3; possibly TRBD2 for D (6 bases). V was trimmed by 2 bases and J by 0 bases, leaving 9 bases between them. CDR1 is LNHDA and CDR2 is SQIVND in the germline V gene (reference sequence). The CDR3 is 15 residues long. The CDR3 DNA is TGTGCCAGTAGTATATACGGGGGTAGCACAGATACGCAGTATTTT. Protein sequence: CASSIYGGSTDTQYF.

CDR3 region: CASSLGLGGPGTGELFF. Here the CDR3 DNA reads TGTGCCAGCAGTTTGGGTCTGGGGGGGCCGGGCACCGGGGAGCTGTTTTTT. J is TRBJ2-2 and V is TRBV28, with D maybe TRBD2 (7 bases). Per germline, CDR1 MDHEN and CDR2 SYDVKM. The CDR3 spans 17 residues. Trimming removed 3 bases at V and 4 bases at J, with 18 bases between.

CDR3 sequence: CASSPTGGAYNEQFF. The CDR3 bases are TGTGCCAGCAGCCCAACAGGGGGCGCCTACAATGAGCAGTTCTTC. V gene TRBV7-9 combines with J gene TRBJ2-1, with 9 nucleotides matching TRBD1. CDR1 is SEHNR and CDR2 is FQNEAQ in the germline V gene (reference sequence). There are 15 residues in the CDR3. J lost 2 bases, V lost 5 bases, and 4 bases had no gene match. The entire variable domain, with the rest obtained from reference TRBV7-9 and TRBJ2-1, is as follows: DTGVSQNPRHKITKRGQNVTFRCDPISEHNRLYWYRQTLGQGPEFLTYFQNEAQLEKSRLLSDRFSAERPKGSFSTLEIQRTEQGDSAMYLCASSPTGGAYNEQFFGPGTRLTVL.

The chain links TRBV28 to TRBJ1-4, with 7 bases that match TRBD1. Germline-derived CDR1 and CDR2 are MDHEN and SYDVKM. The V gene end was trimmed by 4 bases and the J gene end by 4 bases; junction bases not matched to a gene: 3. The CDR3 consists of 14 residues. CDR3 bases: TGTGCCAGCAGTTCGGGACAGAGTAATGAAAAACTGTTTTTT. The encoded protein is CASSSGQSNEKLFF.

The V gene is TRBV15, the J gene TRBJ2-5; D is ambiguous. The V gene lost 0 bases and the J gene lost 2 bases, with 10 bases spanning the gap. Germline V gene lookup returns CDR1 LNHNV and CDR2 YYDKDF (reference sequence). The CDR3 spans 15 residues. CDR3 nucleotides: TGTGCCACCAGCAGAGATCTTGCAGAACAAGAGACCCAGTACTTC. Translating gives CATSRDLAEQETQYF.

The rearrangement links TRBV18 to TRBJ1-2; D unresolved. Trimming removed 6 bases from V and 4 bases from J, with 30 bases in between. The germline gives CDR1 KGHSH, CDR2 LQKENI. There are 19 residues in the CDR3. CDR3 loop: CASSPESGSTVPSFYGYTF. The CDR3 region has the DNA TGTGCCAGCTCTCCTGAATCGGGAAGCACAGTACCTTCTTTCTATGGCTACACCTTC.

The chain joins TRBV7-9 to TRBJ1-2; 9 bases map to TRBD1. The CDR3 is made up of 14 amino acids. CDR1 is SEHNR, CDR2 FQNEAQ, per germline (reference sequence). After removal of 4 bases from V and 2 bases from J, the junction contained 2 bases not matched to a gene. In DNA form, the CDR3 reads TGTGCCAGCAGCTCAGACAGGGGGAACTATGGCTACACCTTC. It specifies CASSSDRGNYGYTF.

The chain employs TRBV18 and TRBJ2-5; 8 bases are a match to TRBD1. This CDR3 region has 16 residues. The V gene's germline CDR1 is KGHSH and CDR2 LQKENI. V dropped 3 bases and J dropped 3; count of bases not matched to a gene: 9. This chain's CDR3 is CASSPTTGAWEETQYF. Written as DNA, the CDR3 is TGTGCCAGCTCACCGACGACAGGGGCGTGGGAAGAGACCCAGTACTTC.

This chain uses TRBV10-3 with TRBJ2-3; possibly TRBD1 for D (7 bases). From germline, CDR1 is ENHRY and CDR2 SYGVKD. The CDR3 has 15 amino acids. Trimming took off 8 bases at V and 3 bases at J, with 18 bases between the two ends. The CDR3 reads CAIRERTGGTDTQYF. The CDR3, as DNA: TGTGCCATCCGGGAGAGGACAGGCGGTACAGATACGCAGTATTTT.